A single sample is the source of the 4 T cell receptor beta chains below, sequenced in a study of blood T cell repertoires in COVID-19. The data were produced by immunoSEQ multiplex PCR, yet TCRdb's version contains in-frame clones alone and is incomplete. There are around 330,000 clones in the sample; over 85% occur only once, and roughly 2.5% lies in the top ten. Sequencing was done on a sample of PBMCs or T cells enriched from blood (not recorded which). Every receptor here comes from a man aged 55 to 70 who had recovered from COVID-19.

The chain has TRBV5-1 and TRBJ1-1; 8 bases are shared with TRBD1. Germline trimming cut 0 bases from V and 3 bases from J; bases unmatched to any gene: 10. The CDR3 runs 17 residues. Germline-derived CDR1 and CDR2 are SGHRS and YFSETQ. The CDR3 reads CASSLGSGGAGHTEAFF. CDR3 DNA sequence: TGCGCCAGCAGCTTGGGGTCAGGGGGCGCAGGGCACACTGAAGCTTTCTTT.

A few counts support this clone. The chain has TRBV3-1 (or the pseudogene TRBV3-2) and TRBJ1-2, with 7 bases fitting TRBD1. Germline V gives CDR1 LGHDT, CDR2 YNNKEL (reference sequence). The J segment lost 9 bases and the V segment lost 1 base, leaving 8 bases of the junction unmatched. The CDR3 is 14 residues long. The CDR3 DNA sequence: TGTGCCAGCAGCCAAGTTGGACAGGTTGTAAGCTACACCTTC. It specifies CASSQVGQVVSYTF.

The J gene is TRBJ2-7, the V gene TRBV2; D is possibly TRBD2 (7 bases). Germline V gene data show CDR1 as SNHLY and CDR2 as FYNNEI. Trimming pared 2 bases from V and 6 bases from J, leaving 14 bases between. The CDR3 covers 14 residues. The CDR3 reads CASSERGGGTEQYF. CDR3 in DNA: TGTGCCAGCAGTGAACGAGGGGGGGGAACCGAGCAGTACTTC.

V gene TRBV30 combines with J gene TRBJ2-7, with D unresolved. The germline CDR1 and CDR2 sequences are GTSNPN and SVGIG (reference sequence). CDR3 length: 14 amino acids. V was shortened by 0 bases and J by 2 bases, with 11 bases between the two germline ends. The CDR3 DNA sequence: TGTGCCTGGAGTGTACAAGTAGGAGCCTACGAGCAGTACTTC. It codes for CAWSVQVGAYEQYF.